This entry is about one TCR beta chain. The data were produced by immunoSEQ multiplex PCR, yet TCRdb's version contains in-frame clones alone and is incomplete. The top ten clones hold approximately 8% of a sample with tens of thousands of clones, approximately 81% of them seen once. The junction had 9 bases not matched to a gene; V was cut back by 3 bases and J by 4 bases. CDR3 length: 15 amino acids. The V gene's germline CDR1 is SQVTM and CDR2 ANQGSEA. The sample originates from a study of T cell changes during pregnancy in multiple sclerosis. This TCR was sampled from a female donor with multiple sclerosis, enrolled in a pregnancy study. The sample was CD8+ T cells from peripheral blood mononuclear cells, taken after pregnancy. The chain carries TRBV29-1 and TRBJ1-2; the match to TRBD1 covers 9 bases. CDR3 coding DNA: TGCAGCGTTGATGGACAGGGGTACGGCCCCTATGGCTACACCTTC. Translated: CSVDGQGYGPYGYTF. The full variable domain, its missing parts supplied by reference TRBV29-1 and TRBJ1-2, is SAVISQKPSRDICQRGTSLTIQCQVDSQVTMMFWYRQQPGQSLTLIATANQGSEATYESGFVIDKFPISRPNLTFSTLTVSNMSPEDSSIYLCSVDGQGYGPYGYTFGSGTRLTVV.